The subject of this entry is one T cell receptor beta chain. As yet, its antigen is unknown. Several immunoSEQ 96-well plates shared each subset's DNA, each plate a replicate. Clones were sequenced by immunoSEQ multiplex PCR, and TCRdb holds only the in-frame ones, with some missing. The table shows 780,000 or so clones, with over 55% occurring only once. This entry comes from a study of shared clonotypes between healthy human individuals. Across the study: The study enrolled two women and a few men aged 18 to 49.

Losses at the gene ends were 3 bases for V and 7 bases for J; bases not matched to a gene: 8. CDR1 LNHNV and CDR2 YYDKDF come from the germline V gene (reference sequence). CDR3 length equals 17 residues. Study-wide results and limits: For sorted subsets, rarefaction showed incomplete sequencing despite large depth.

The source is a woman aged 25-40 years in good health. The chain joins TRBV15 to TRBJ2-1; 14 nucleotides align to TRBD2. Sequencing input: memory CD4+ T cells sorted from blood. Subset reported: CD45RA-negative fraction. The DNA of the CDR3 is TGTGCCACCAGCAGCGGGACTAGCGGGAGACCTTATAATGAGCAGTTCTTC. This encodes CATSSGTSGRPYNEQFF.